The source of this T cell receptor (beta chain) is a study of blood T cell repertoires in COVID-19. Whole-study context: The United States, Italy and Spain were the sources of the acute and convalescent COVID-19 samples.

CDR3 size: 16 residues. V lost 6 bases, J lost 4 bases, and 12 bases stayed unmatched. The germline gives CDR1 SEHNR, CDR2 FQNEAQ (reference sequence). TCRdb keeps only in-frame clones here, not all; method: immunoSEQ multiplex PCR. The table includes some 150,000 clones, 70% to 85% detected once. The chain couples TRBV7-9 to TRBJ1-5, with 7 bases lining up with TRBD1. The receptor's source is an elderly woman with acute or convalescent COVID-19. The source material was peripheral blood. CDR3 loop: CASSRSQQGWNQPQHF. The CDR3, as DNA: TGTGCCAGCAGTCGGTCGCAACAGGGGTGGAATCAGCCCCAGCATTTT. Based on the CDR3 plus reference TRBV7-9 and TRBJ1-5, the full variable domain is DTGVSQNPRHKITKRGQNVTFRCDPISEHNRLYWYRQTLGQGPEFLTYFQNEAQLEKSRLLSDRFSAERPKGSFSTLEIQRTEQGDSAMYLCASSRSQQGWNQPQHFGDGTRLSIL.